This entry features one T cell receptor beta chain sequence. V trimming: 0 bases; J trimming: 3 bases; junction bases outside the gene matches: 2. This CDR3 is 14 amino acids long. CDR1 SGDLS and CDR2 YYNGEE come from the germline V gene. Only in-frame clones appear in the TCRdb table, and some are missing; sequencing was by immunoSEQ multiplex PCR. The sample lists under 45,000 clones, roughly 88% occurring once. The data belong to a study of T cell changes during pregnancy in multiple sclerosis. The chain uses TRBV9 and TRBJ2-7, with TRBD1 matching over 8 bases. The receptor was derived from a female donor with multiple sclerosis, enrolled in a pregnancy study. The input for sequencing was CD8+ T cells from peripheral blood mononuclear cells, taken in the first trimester of pregnancy. DNA of the CDR3: TGTGCCAGCAGCGTAGGAGACAGGGGCTACGAGCAGTACTTC. Protein product: CASSVGDRGYEQYF. The whole variable domain, remainder taken from reference TRBV9 and TRBJ2-7, is DSGVTQTPKHLITATGQRVTLRCSPRSGDLSVYWYQQSLDQGLQFLIQYYNGEERAKGNILERFSAQQFPDLHSELNLSSLELGDSALYFCASSVGDRGYEQYFGPGTRLTVT.